This T cell receptor (beta chain) originates from a study of control samples from healthy donors and cancer patients. Data came from immunoSEQ multiplex PCR; TCRdb stores just in-frame clones and leaves some out. The sample contains about 100,000 clones, roughly 87% of which appear only once. This TCR was sampled from a woman aged 50 to 60 in good health. Material: blood.

CDR3 sequence reads: CASSLQARVNTEAFF. The CDR3 DNA follows: TGTGCCAGCAGCTTACAGGCCAGGGTGAACACTGAAGCTTTCTTT. This chain joins TRBV7-2 and TRBJ1-1; weak D call: TRBD1 (5 bases). The length of the CDR3 is 15 residues. Trimming took 2 bases from V and 0 from J, leaving 10 bases between them. In germline, CDR1 is SGHTA, CDR2 FQGNSA.